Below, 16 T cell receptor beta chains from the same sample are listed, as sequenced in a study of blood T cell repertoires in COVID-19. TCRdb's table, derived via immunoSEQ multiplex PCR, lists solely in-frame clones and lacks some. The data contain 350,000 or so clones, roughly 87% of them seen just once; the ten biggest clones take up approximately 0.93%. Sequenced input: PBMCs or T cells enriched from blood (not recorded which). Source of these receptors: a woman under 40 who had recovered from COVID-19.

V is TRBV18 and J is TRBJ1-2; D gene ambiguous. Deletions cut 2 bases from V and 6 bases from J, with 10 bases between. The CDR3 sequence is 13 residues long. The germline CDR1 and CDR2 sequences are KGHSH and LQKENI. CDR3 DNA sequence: TGTGCCAGCTCACCAGGATTTACTAATGGCTACACCTTC. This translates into CASSPGFTNGYTF.

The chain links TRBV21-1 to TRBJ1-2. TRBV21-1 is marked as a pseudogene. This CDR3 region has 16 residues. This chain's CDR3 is CASSKGRLTGRDGYTF. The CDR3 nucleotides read TGTGCCAGCAGCAAAGGGCGGTTAACAGGGAGGGATGGCTACACCTTC.

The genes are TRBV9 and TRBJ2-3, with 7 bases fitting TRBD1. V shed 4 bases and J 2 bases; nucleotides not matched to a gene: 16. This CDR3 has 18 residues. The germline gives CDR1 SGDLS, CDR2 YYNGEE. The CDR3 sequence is CASSRGGTGVHITDTQYF. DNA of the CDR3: TGTGCCAGCAGCCGAGGGGGAACAGGGGTCCACATCACAGATACGCAGTATTTT.

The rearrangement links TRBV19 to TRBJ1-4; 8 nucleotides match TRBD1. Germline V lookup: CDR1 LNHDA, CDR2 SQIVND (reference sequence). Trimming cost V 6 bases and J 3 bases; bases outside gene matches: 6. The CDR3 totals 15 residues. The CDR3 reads CASRPDRDSNEKLFF. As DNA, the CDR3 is TGTGCCAGTAGGCCGGACAGGGATTCTAATGAAAAACTGTTTTTT. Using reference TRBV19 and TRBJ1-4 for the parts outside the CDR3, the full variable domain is DGGITQSPKYLFRKEGQNVTLSCEQNLNHDAMYWYRQDPGQGLRLIYYSQIVNDFQKGDIAEGYSVSREKKESFPLTVTSAQKNPTAFYLCASRPDRDSNEKLFFGSGTQLSVL.

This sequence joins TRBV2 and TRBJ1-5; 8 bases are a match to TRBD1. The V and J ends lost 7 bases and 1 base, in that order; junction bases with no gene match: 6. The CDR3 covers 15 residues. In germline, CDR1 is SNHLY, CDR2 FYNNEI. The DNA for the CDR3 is TGTGCCAGCACCGCGGACAGGGTGAGCAATCAGCCCCAGCATTTT. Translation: CASTADRVSNQPQHF.

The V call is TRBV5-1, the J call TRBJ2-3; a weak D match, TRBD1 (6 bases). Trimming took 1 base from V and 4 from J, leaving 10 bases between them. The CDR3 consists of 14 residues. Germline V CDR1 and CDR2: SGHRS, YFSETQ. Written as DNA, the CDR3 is TGCGCCAGCAGCTTGACAGGGCTTCCAGATACGCAGTATTTT. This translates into CASSLTGLPDTQYF.

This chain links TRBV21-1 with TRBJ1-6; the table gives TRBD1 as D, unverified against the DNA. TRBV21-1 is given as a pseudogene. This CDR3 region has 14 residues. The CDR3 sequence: CASSQGQPGSPLHF. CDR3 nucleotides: TGTGCCAGCAGCCAGGGACAGCCAGGGTCACCCCTCCACTTT.

CDR3 protein: CASNAGGPDTQYF. CDR3 bases: TGTGCCAGTAACGCAGGGGGTCCAGATACGCAGTATTTT. This chain links TRBV19 with TRBJ2-3, with 7 positions matching TRBD1. The CDR3 sequence is 13 residues long. V lost 7 bases to trimming and J lost 4 bases; unmatched junction nucleotides: 5. Germline CDR1 reads LNHDA; CDR2 reads SQIVND (reference sequence).

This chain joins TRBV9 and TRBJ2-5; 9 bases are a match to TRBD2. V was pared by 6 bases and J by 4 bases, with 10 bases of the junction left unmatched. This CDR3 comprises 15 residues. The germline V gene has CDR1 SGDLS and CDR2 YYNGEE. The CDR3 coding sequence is TGTGCCAGCAACTCCGGCGGGGGGGCCGCAGAGACCCAGTACTTC. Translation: CASNSGGGAAETQYF. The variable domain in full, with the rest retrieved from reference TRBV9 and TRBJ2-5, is DSGVTQTPKHLITATGQRVTLRCSPRSGDLSVYWYQQSLDQGLQFLIQYYNGEERAKGNILERFSAQQFPDLHSELNLSSLELGDSALYFCASNSGGGAAETQYFGPGTRLLVL.

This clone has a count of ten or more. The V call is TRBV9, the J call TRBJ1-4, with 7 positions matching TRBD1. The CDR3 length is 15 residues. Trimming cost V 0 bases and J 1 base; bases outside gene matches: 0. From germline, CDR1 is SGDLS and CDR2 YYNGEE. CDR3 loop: CASSVAGGTNEKLFF. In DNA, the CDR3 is TGTGCCAGCAGCGTAGCAGGGGGAACTAATGAAAAACTGTTTTTT. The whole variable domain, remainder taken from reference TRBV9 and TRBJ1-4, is DSGVTQTPKHLITATGQRVTLRCSPRSGDLSVYWYQQSLDQGLQFLIQYYNGEERAKGNILERFSAQQFPDLHSELNLSSLELGDSALYFCASSVAGGTNEKLFFGSGTQLSVL.

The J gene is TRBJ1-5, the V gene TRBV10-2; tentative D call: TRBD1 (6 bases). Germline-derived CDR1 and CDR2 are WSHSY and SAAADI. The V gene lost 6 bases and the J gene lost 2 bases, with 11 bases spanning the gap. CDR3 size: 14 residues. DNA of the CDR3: TGCGCCAGCAGCCCAGGGGTGGGCAATCAGCCCCAGCATTTT. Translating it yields CASSPGVGNQPQHF.

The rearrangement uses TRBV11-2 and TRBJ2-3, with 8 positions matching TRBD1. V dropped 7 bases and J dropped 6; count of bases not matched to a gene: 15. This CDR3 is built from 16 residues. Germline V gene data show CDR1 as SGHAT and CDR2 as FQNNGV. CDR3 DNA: TGTGCCAGCACCCACGGGCAGGGGGCGCGGATGGATACGCAGTATTTT. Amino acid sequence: CASTHGQGARMDTQYF.

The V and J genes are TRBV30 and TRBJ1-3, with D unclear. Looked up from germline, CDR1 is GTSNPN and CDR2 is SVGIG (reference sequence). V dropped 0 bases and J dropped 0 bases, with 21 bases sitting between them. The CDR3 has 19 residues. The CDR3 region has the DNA TGTGCCTGGAGTGTACCTACAGCACCCAGTGCGAGCTCTGGAAACACCATATATTTT. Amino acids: CAWSVPTAPSASSGNTIYF. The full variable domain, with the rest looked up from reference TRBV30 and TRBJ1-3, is SQTIHQWPATLVQPVGSPLSLECTVEGTSNPNLYWYRQAAGRGLQLLFYSVGIGQISSEVPQNLSASRPQDRQFILSSKKLLLSDSGFYLCAWSVPTAPSASSGNTIYFGEGSWLTVV.

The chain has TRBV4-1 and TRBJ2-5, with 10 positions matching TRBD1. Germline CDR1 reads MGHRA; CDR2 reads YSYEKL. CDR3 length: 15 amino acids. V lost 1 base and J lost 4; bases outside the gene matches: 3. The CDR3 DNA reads TGCGCCAGCAGCCAAGTGGGACAGGGGCGAGAGACCCAGTACTTC. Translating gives CASSQVGQGRETQYF.

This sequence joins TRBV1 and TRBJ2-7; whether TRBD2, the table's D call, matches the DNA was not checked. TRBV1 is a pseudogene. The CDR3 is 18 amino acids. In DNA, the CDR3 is TGCACCAGCAGCCAAGCCCCTGGACTAGCGGGGGCCAACTACGAGCAGTACTTC. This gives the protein CTSSQAPGLAGANYEQYF.

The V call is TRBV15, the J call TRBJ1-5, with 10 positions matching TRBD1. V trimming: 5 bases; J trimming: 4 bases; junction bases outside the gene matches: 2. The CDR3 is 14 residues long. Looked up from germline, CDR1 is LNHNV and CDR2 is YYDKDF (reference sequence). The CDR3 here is CATSQDRGNQPQHF. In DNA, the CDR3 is TGTGCCACCAGCCAGGACAGGGGGAATCAGCCCCAGCATTTT.